This is a list of T cell receptor beta chains from one sample in a study of beta chain features in type 1 diabetes. The protocol was immunoSEQ multiplex PCR, while the TCRdb copy is restricted to in-frame clones and leaves out a portion. Seen here are over 65,000 clones, approximately 32% observed once, and the top ten hold approximately 0.45%. Sequencing was performed on stem cell memory CD4+ T cells from blood. These receptors originate from a young woman in good health. Both conserved end residues are part of each CDR3. D genes are given only for firm matches. Expanded clones get a size class; other rows say once, few or many, or leave the size out.

cdr3_aa: CASGGIGLGIYGYTF
cdr3_nt: TGTGCCAGCGGGGGGATCGGCCTCGGCATCTATGGCTACACCTTC
j_call: TRBJ1-2
clone_size: few
v_call: TRBV2
d_call: .

cdr3_aa: CAWSHPDAGETQYF
cdr3_nt: TGTGCCTGGAGTCATCCCGACGCGGGGGAGACCCAGTACTTC
j_call: TRBJ2-5
clone_size: .
v_call: TRBV30
d_call: .

cdr3_aa: CASSQDGGRAEAFF
cdr3_nt: TGCGCCAGCAGCCAAGATGGAGGGAGGGCTGAAGCTTTCTTT
j_call: TRBJ1-1
clone_size: few
v_call: TRBV4-3
d_call: .

cdr3_aa: CASSPRDRGVETQYF
cdr3_nt: TGTGCCAGCAGCCCCCGGGACAGGGGAGTGGAGACCCAGTACTTC
j_call: TRBJ2-5
clone_size: few
v_call: TRBV7-8
d_call: TRBD1

cdr3_aa: CASSSRDRDEAFF
cdr3_nt: TGTGCCAGCAGTTCCCGGGACAGGGACGAAGCTTTCTTT
j_call: TRBJ1-1
clone_size: few
v_call: TRBV6-5
d_call: TRBD1

cdr3_aa: CASKGQGNSGEKLFF
cdr3_nt: TGCGCCAGCAAGGGACAGGGGAATTCGGGGGAAAAACTGTTTTTT
j_call: TRBJ1-4
clone_size: few
v_call: TRBV4-1
d_call: TRBD1

cdr3_aa: CASEVILPETQYF
cdr3_nt: TGTGCCAGCGAGGTTATCCTCCCGGAGACCCAGTACTTC
j_call: TRBJ2-5
clone_size: few
v_call: TRBV6-5
d_call: .

cdr3_aa: CASSFERSSGANVLTF
cdr3_nt: TGTGCCAGCAGCTTCGAACGGAGCTCTGGGGCCAACGTCCTGACTTTC
j_call: TRBJ2-6
clone_size: .
v_call: TRBV7-9
d_call: .

cdr3_aa: CASTRQAGEAFF
cdr3_nt: TGTGCCAGCACCCGACAGGCCGGTGAAGCTTTCTTT
j_call: TRBJ1-1
clone_size: .
v_call: TRBV19
d_call: .

cdr3_aa: CASSQSLWAGETQYF
cdr3_nt: TGTGCCAGCAGTCAATCCCTTTGGGCAGGAGAGACCCAGTACTTC
j_call: TRBJ2-5
clone_size: .
v_call: TRBV27
d_call: .

cdr3_aa: CAGGMETQYF
cdr3_nt: TGTGCCGGAGGTATGGAGACCCAGTACTTC
j_call: TRBJ2-5
clone_size: .
v_call: TRBV2
d_call: .

cdr3_aa: CASSSSSDSTDTQYF
cdr3_nt: TGCGCCAGCAGTTCCTCTAGCGACAGCACAGATACGCAGTATTTT
j_call: TRBJ2-3
clone_size: .
v_call: TRBV5-1
d_call: .

cdr3_aa: CAWSSGGYNYGYTF
cdr3_nt: TGTGCCTGGAGTTCAGGAGGTTATAACTATGGCTACACCTTC
j_call: TRBJ1-2
clone_size: few
v_call: TRBV30
d_call: .

cdr3_aa: CSVDSPGRVDYGYTF
cdr3_nt: TGCAGCGTTGACTCGCCGGGAAGAGTAGACTATGGCTACACCTTC
j_call: TRBJ1-2
clone_size: few
v_call: TRBV29-1
d_call: .

cdr3_aa: CAGRLAGVNYEQYF
cdr3_nt: TGTGCCGGTCGACTAGCGGGAGTTAACTACGAGCAGTACTTC
j_call: TRBJ2-7
clone_size: .
v_call: TRBV30
d_call: TRBD2

cdr3_aa: CASSARLAGLRQYF
cdr3_nt: TGTGCCAGCAGCGCCAGACTAGCGGGGCTACGGCAGTACTTC
j_call: TRBJ2-7
clone_size: .
v_call: TRBV5-6
d_call: TRBD2

cdr3_aa: CASSSDRVGGYTF
cdr3_nt: TGTGCCAGCAGTTCCGACAGGGTCGGCGGCTACACCTTC
j_call: TRBJ1-2
clone_size: .
v_call: TRBV6-6
d_call: TRBD1

cdr3_aa: CASSYGQGMNTEAFF
cdr3_nt: TGTGCCAGCAGTTACGGACAGGGGATGAACACTGAAGCTTTCTTT
j_call: TRBJ1-1
clone_size: .
v_call: TRBV7-2
d_call: TRBD1

cdr3_aa: CASSPPPAGAFNEQFF
cdr3_nt: TGTGCCAGCAGCCCACCCCCAGCGGGGGCCTTTAATGAGCAGTTCTTC
j_call: TRBJ2-1
clone_size: few
v_call: TRBV9
d_call: TRBD2

cdr3_aa: CAWSEGSGRALISSSTDTQYF
cdr3_nt: TGTGCCTGGAGTGAGGGTAGCGGGAGGGCCCTTATCTCCTCTAGCACAGATACGCAGTATTTT
j_call: TRBJ2-3
clone_size: .
v_call: TRBV30
d_call: TRBD2

cdr3_aa: CASSLASTDTQYF
cdr3_nt: TGCGCCAGCAGCTTGGCATCCACAGATACGCAGTATTTT
j_call: TRBJ2-3
clone_size: few
v_call: TRBV5-1
d_call: .

cdr3_aa: CASSLGGGTLSYEQYF
cdr3_nt: TGTGCCAGCAGCTTAGGTGGGGGGACTCTCTCCTACGAGCAGTACTTC
j_call: TRBJ2-7
clone_size: few
v_call: TRBV7-2
d_call: .

cdr3_aa: CASSSWLTALSYEQYF
cdr3_nt: TGTGCCAGCAGCTCCTGGCTGACAGCCTTATCCTACGAGCAGTACTTC
j_call: TRBJ2-7
clone_size: .
v_call: TRBV11-3
d_call: .

cdr3_aa: CASSYTPLTGGKRNEQFF
cdr3_nt: TGTGCCAGCAGTTATACGCCTCTGACAGGGGGCAAGAGGAATGAGCAGTTCTTC
j_call: TRBJ2-1
clone_size: .
v_call: TRBV27
d_call: TRBD1

cdr3_aa: CATRAGGSSYEQYF
cdr3_nt: TGTGCCACGAGAGCGGGAGGGAGCTCCTACGAGCAGTACTTC
j_call: TRBJ2-7
clone_size: few
v_call: TRBV15
d_call: TRBD2

cdr3_aa: CASSLRTGDSYTF
cdr3_nt: TGCGCCAGCAGCCTCCGGACCGGGGATAGCTACACCTTC
j_call: TRBJ1-2
clone_size: .
v_call: TRBV4-3
d_call: .

cdr3_aa: CASSSPRYEQYF
cdr3_nt: TGTGCCAGCAGTTCTCCGCGCTACGAGCAGTACTTC
j_call: TRBJ2-7
clone_size: few
v_call: TRBV28
d_call: .

cdr3_aa: CASSVGAGGRAVETQYF
cdr3_nt: TGTGCCAGCAGCGTAGGGGCGGGAGGCCGAGCGGTGGAGACCCAGTACTTC
j_call: TRBJ2-5
clone_size: .
v_call: TRBV9
d_call: TRBD2

cdr3_aa: CASSTNRIQETQYF
cdr3_nt: TGCGCCAGCAGCACCAACAGAATCCAAGAGACCCAGTACTTC
j_call: TRBJ2-5
clone_size: few
v_call: TRBV5-1
d_call: .

cdr3_aa: CASSSRTGTNYGYTF
cdr3_nt: TGTGCCAGCAGCTCCCGGACAGGAACTAACTATGGCTACACCTTC
j_call: TRBJ1-2
clone_size: .
v_call: TRBV7-2
d_call: TRBD1

cdr3_aa: CASSLKGNYGYTF
cdr3_nt: TGCGCCAGCAGCTTGAAGGGGAACTATGGCTACACCTTC
j_call: TRBJ1-2
clone_size: few
v_call: TRBV5-1
d_call: .

cdr3_aa: CASSLSIGLAVYNEQFF
cdr3_nt: TGTGCCAGCAGTTTATCGATTGGACTAGCGGTCTACAATGAGCAGTTCTTC
j_call: TRBJ2-1
clone_size: .
v_call: TRBV27
d_call: TRBD2

cdr3_aa: CASSSRTDYEQYF
cdr3_nt: TGCGCCAGCAGCTCCAGGACAGACTACGAGCAGTACTTC
j_call: TRBJ2-7
clone_size: few
v_call: TRBV5-1
d_call: .

cdr3_aa: CASSPGLGTNTQYF
cdr3_nt: TGTGCCAGCTCACCGGGACTTGGCACGAATACGCAGTATTTT
j_call: TRBJ2-3
clone_size: few
v_call: TRBV18
d_call: .

cdr3_aa: CASSVEAVNTEAFF
cdr3_nt: TGTGCCAGCAGCGTAGAGGCGGTGAACACTGAAGCTTTCTTT
j_call: TRBJ1-1
clone_size: .
v_call: TRBV9
d_call: .

cdr3_aa: CASSSPGVDTGELFF
cdr3_nt: TGTGCCAGCAGCTCTCCAGGGGTCGACACCGGGGAGCTGTTTTTT
j_call: TRBJ2-2
clone_size: .
v_call: TRBV5-5
d_call: .

cdr3_aa: CASSEGPSYNEQFF
cdr3_nt: TGTGCCAGTAGCGAGGGCCCATCCTACAATGAGCAGTTCTTC
j_call: TRBJ2-1
clone_size: .
v_call: TRBV19
d_call: .

cdr3_aa: CASSEGSGALETQYF
cdr3_nt: TGTGCCAGCAGCGAAGGCTCAGGGGCTCTGGAGACCCAGTACTTC
j_call: TRBJ2-5
clone_size: few
v_call: TRBV5-5
d_call: .

cdr3_aa: CASSLVGGSGGYNEQFF
cdr3_nt: TGCGCCAGCAGCTTGGTCGGGGGTAGCGGGGGCTACAATGAGCAGTTCTTC
j_call: TRBJ2-1
clone_size: .
v_call: TRBV5-1
d_call: TRBD2

cdr3_aa: CASSPQSSGANVLTF
cdr3_nt: TGTGCCAGCTCACCACAGAGCTCTGGGGCCAACGTCCTGACTTTC
j_call: TRBJ2-6
clone_size: .
v_call: TRBV18
d_call: .

cdr3_aa: CASAELDRRFNQPQHF
cdr3_nt: TGTGCCAGTGCTGAATTGGACAGAAGATTCAATCAGCCCCAGCATTTT
j_call: TRBJ1-5
clone_size: few
v_call: TRBV19
d_call: .

cdr3_aa: CASSLQGTRGGYTF
cdr3_nt: TGTGCCAGCAGCTTACAAGGTACAAGGGGAGGCTACACCTTC
j_call: TRBJ1-2
clone_size: .
v_call: TRBV7-2
d_call: .

cdr3_aa: CASSSRGASIGAFF
cdr3_nt: TGTGCCAGCAGCTCCAGGGGGGCCTCCATTGGAGCTTTCTTT
j_call: TRBJ1-1
clone_size: .
v_call: TRBV5-4
d_call: TRBD1

cdr3_aa: CASSPTGLNTEAFF
cdr3_nt: TGTGCCAGCAGCCCGACAGGCTTGAACACTGAAGCTTTCTTT
j_call: TRBJ1-1
clone_size: .
v_call: TRBV5-4
d_call: .

cdr3_aa: CASSRTLAESYNEQFF
cdr3_nt: TGTGCCAGCAGCCGCACACTAGCGGAATCCTACAATGAGCAGTTCTTC
j_call: TRBJ2-1
clone_size: .
v_call: TRBV5-4
d_call: TRBD2

cdr3_aa: CASSEANTEAFF
cdr3_nt: TGCGCCAGCAGTGAAGCGAACACTGAAGCTTTCTTT
j_call: TRBJ1-1
clone_size: .
v_call: TRBV10-1
d_call: .

cdr3_aa: CASGLTGDGYTF
cdr3_nt: TGTGCTAGTGGTTTGACAGGGGACGGCTACACCTTC
j_call: TRBJ1-2
clone_size: few
v_call: TRBV12-5
d_call: TRBD1

cdr3_aa: CASSDYTSGVETQYF
cdr3_nt: TGTGCCAGCAGCGACTACACTAGCGGGGTAGAGACCCAGTACTTC
j_call: TRBJ2-5
clone_size: few
v_call: TRBV27
d_call: TRBD2

cdr3_aa: CASSETHRANYGYTF
cdr3_nt: TGTGCCAGCAGCGAAACCCACAGGGCTAACTATGGCTACACCTTC
j_call: TRBJ1-2
clone_size: .
v_call: TRBV9
d_call: .

cdr3_aa: CASSSDAGDTQYF
cdr3_nt: TGTGCCAGCAGCTCGGATGCGGGAGATACGCAGTATTTT
j_call: TRBJ2-3
clone_size: few
v_call: TRBV7-2
d_call: .

cdr3_aa: CASSRGAGESQPQHF
cdr3_nt: TGTGCCAGCAGCAGGGGGGCGGGAGAAAGTCAGCCCCAGCATTTT
j_call: TRBJ1-5
clone_size: .
v_call: TRBV7-9
d_call: .

cdr3_aa: CASSPPGIYPTSYGYTF
cdr3_nt: TGTGCCAGCAGTCCCCCGGGGATTTACCCTACCTCCTATGGCTACACCTTC
j_call: TRBJ1-2
clone_size: few
v_call: TRBV28
d_call: .

cdr3_aa: CASRQGAVDTQYF
cdr3_nt: TGTGCCAGCAGACAGGGGGCGGTGGATACGCAGTATTTT
j_call: TRBJ2-3
clone_size: .
v_call: TRBV27
d_call: TRBD1

cdr3_aa: CASSDPGTGYNSPLHF
cdr3_nt: TGTGCCAGCAGCGATCCCGGGACAGGGTATAATTCACCCCTCCACTTT
j_call: TRBJ1-6
clone_size: .
v_call: TRBV7-6
d_call: TRBD1